The clone carrying this T cell receptor (beta chain) has a count of ten or more. The sample belongs to a study of T cells in Graves' hyperthyroidism and ophthalmopathy. Each diagnosis drew on symptoms, thyroxine, TRAb, thyroid ultrasound and orbital computed tomography findings. The CDR3 loop spans 14 amino acids. Germline V gene data show CDR1 as MDHEN and CDR2 as SYDVKM. With V trimmed by 5 bases and J by 5 bases, 6 bases remained unmatched. From RNA transcripts, TCR beta CDR3 regions were amplified. TCR CDR3 regions were first amplified by RT-PCR with HTBI primers. TCRdb analysed the multiplex PCR reads with MiXCR anew, one entry per CDR3 protein. In the table there are around 440,000 distinct CDR3 sequences, less than 20% of which are singletons.

The chain links TRBV28 to TRBJ1-5, with TRBD1 identical over 7 bases. Sequenced material: blood. The sequence came from a woman aged 18-30 years with Graves' hyperthyroidism. This chain's CDR3 is CASSEDRPDQPQHF. The CDR3 DNA reads as TGTGCCAGCAGTGAGGACAGGCCAGATCAGCCCCAGCATTTT.